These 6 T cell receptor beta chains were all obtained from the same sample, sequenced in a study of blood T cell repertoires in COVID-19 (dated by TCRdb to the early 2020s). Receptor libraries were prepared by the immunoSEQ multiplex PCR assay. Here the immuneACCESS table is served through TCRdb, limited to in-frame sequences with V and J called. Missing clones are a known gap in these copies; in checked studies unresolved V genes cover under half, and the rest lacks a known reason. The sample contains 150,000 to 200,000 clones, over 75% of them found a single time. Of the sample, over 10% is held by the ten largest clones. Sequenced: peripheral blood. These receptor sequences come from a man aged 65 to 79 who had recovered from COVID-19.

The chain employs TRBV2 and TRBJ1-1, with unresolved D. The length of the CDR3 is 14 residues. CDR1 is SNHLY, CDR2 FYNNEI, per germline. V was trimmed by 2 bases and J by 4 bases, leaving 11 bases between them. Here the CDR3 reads CASSERVLGTEAFF. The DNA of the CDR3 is TGTGCCAGCAGTGAACGGGTCCTAGGCACTGAAGCTTTCTTT.

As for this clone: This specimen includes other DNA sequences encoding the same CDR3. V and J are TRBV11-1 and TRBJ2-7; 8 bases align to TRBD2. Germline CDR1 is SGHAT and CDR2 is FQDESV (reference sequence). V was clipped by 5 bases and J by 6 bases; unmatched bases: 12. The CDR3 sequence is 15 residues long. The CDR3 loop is CASSRTGSTSGEQYF. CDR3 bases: TGTGCCAGCAGCCGTACCGGGTCCACTAGCGGCGAGCAGTACTTC.

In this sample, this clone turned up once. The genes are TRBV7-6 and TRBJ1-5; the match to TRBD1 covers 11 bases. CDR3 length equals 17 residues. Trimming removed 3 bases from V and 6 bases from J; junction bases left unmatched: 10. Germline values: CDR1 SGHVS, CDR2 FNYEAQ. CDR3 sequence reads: CASSLDGTGGWSQPQHF. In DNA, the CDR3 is TGTGCCAGCAGCTTGGACGGGACAGGGGGTTGGAGTCAGCCCCAGCATTTT.

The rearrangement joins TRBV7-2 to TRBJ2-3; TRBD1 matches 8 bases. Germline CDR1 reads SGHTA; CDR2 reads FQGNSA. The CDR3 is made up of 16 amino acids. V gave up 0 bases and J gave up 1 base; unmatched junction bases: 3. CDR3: CASSLAWGQGTDTQYF. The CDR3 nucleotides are TGTGCCAGCAGCTTAGCCTGGGGACAGGGCACAGATACGCAGTATTTT. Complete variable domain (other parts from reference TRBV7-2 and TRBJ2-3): GAGVSQSPSNKVTEKGKDVELRCDPISGHTALYWYRQSLGQGLEFLIYFQGNSAPDKSGLPSDRFSAERTGGSVSTLTIQRTQQEDSAVYLCASSLAWGQGTDTQYFGPGTRLTVL.

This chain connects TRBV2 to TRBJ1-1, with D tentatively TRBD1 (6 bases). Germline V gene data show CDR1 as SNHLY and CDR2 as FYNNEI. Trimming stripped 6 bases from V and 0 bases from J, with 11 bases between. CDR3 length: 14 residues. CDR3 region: CASRGARMNTEAFF. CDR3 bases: TGTGCCAGCAGGGGGGCGCGGATGAACACTGAAGCTTTCTTT.

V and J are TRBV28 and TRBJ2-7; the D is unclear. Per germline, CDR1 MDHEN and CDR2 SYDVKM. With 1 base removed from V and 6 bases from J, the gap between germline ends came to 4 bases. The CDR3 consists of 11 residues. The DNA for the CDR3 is TGTGCCAGCAGTTTATCGCGCGAGCAGTACTTC. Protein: CASSLSREQYF.